This T cell receptor beta chain derives from a study of shared clonotypes between healthy human individuals. Of note for this clone: Its antigen is undetermined.

Overall study results and limits: Clonotype sharing levels among donors were expected to vary with sequencing depth.

Genomic DNA of each subset was evenly split across several immunoSEQ plates. The data were produced by immunoSEQ multiplex PCR, yet TCRdb's version contains in-frame clones alone and is incomplete. Among around 990,000 clones listed, approximately 77% were seen once. Only Caucasian adults living in Nashville, Tennessee served as donors. The CDR3 covers 14 residues. Germline V gene data show CDR1 as LGHNA and CDR2 as YNFKEQ. Source material: memory CD4+ T cells from PBMCs. As to subset: CD45RA-negative fraction. The chain employs TRBV4-2 and TRBJ2-5; tentatively, D is TRBD2 (6 bases). The end of the DNA is better explained by TRBJ2-7, so the J call may be wrong. The clonotype comes from a man aged 18 to 30 in good health. Some clones in this sample may be carry-over from other donors' samples. CDR3 protein: CASSLTEGQHEQYF. The CDR3 DNA sequence: TGTGCCAGCAGCCTTACGGAGGGCCAGCACGAGCAGTACTTC.